This entry features one T cell receptor (beta chain) sequence. Its antigen remains unidentified. These data belong to a study of cytomegalovirus exposure and HLA in healthy donors. Separate from the approximately 670-subject first cohort was the roughly 120-subject validation cohort, to which the donors belonged. TCRdb's copy holds only in-frame clones and misses some; the assay was immunoSEQ multiplex PCR. The sample carries roughly 130,000 clones, 88% recorded once. Study outcomes and limitations: As confirmed in vitro, a few CMV-associated chains were specific for CMV antigens.

CDR1 is SGHTA, CDR2 FQGNSA, per germline. V shed 5 bases, J shed 2 bases, and the junction held 11 bases outside the gene matches. The CDR3 length is 16 residues. Specimen: PBMCs. This sequence joins TRBV7-2 and TRBJ1-2, with TRBD1 matching 7 bases. The TCR comes from a young man in good health and CMV-seronegative. This chain's CDR3 is CASSLRNRGGNYGYTF. In DNA, the CDR3 is TGTGCCAGCAGCCTAAGAAACAGGGGCGGCAACTATGGCTACACCTTC.